This T cell receptor beta chain was observed in a study of tumor-infiltrating lymphocytes in primary liver carcinoma. Synthesis of TCR beta cDNA was carried out from 500 ng total RNA with a constant-region primer. Library construction for TCR beta comprised three nested multiplex PCR rounds performed with slightly modified ARM-PCR. Both of the initial two PCR rounds ran for approximately 11 cycles and employed TRBV1-TRBV30 forward primers alongside a C-beta reverse primer. One entry per CDR3 protein, called by TCRdb with MiXCR from the multiplex PCR reads. Of about 130,000 distinct CDR3 sequences in the sample, around 64% were seen once. General observations from the study: Compared with tumor region pairs, tumor-adjacent and tumor-blood pairs overlapped less.

Co-extraction of RNA and DNA was performed on about 19-30 mg of unsorted bulk tissue. Sampling targeted five separate regions of each tumor, which included the tumor centre. As regards this clonotype: Its antigen is unknown.

The CDR3 length is 20 residues. The V and J ends lost 3 bases and 4 bases, in that order; junction bases with no gene match: 18. The germline V gene has CDR1 SGHTA and CDR2 FQGNSA. The chain joins TRBV7-2 to TRBJ1-5; 10 positions agree with TRBD1. The TCR comes from a woman aged 60-75 years with primary liver carcinoma and hepatitis B virus infection. The specimen sequenced was liver tumor tissue from sampling region 3. Subset in this sample: tumor region T3, left-lateral pole. CDR3 loop: CASSFPRIQTGGAGNQPQHF. CDR3 in DNA: TGTGCCAGCAGCTTCCCCCGAATACAGACAGGGGGCGCGGGGAATCAGCCCCAGCATTTT.